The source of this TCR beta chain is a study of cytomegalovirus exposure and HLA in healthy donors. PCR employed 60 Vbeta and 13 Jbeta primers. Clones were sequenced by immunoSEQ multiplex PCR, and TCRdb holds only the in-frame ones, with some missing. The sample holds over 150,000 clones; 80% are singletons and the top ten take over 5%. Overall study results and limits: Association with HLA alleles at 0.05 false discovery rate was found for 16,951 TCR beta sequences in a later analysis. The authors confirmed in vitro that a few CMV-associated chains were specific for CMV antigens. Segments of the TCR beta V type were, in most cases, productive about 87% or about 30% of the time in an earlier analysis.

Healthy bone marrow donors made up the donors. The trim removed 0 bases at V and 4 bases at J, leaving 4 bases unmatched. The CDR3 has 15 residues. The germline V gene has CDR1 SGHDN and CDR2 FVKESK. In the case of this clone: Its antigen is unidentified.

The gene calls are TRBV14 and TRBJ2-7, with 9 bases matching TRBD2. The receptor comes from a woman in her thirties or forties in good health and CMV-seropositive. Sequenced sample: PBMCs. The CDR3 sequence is CASSQDSGRFYEQYF. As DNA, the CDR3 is TGTGCCAGCAGCCAAGATAGCGGGAGATTTTACGAGCAGTACTTC.